This is a list of T cell receptor beta chains from one sample in a study of CD8 T cells in Susac syndrome. Each CDR3 protein is one row after TCRdb ran MiXCR on the immunoSEQ multiplex PCR reads. The sample includes 110,000 or so distinct CDR3 sequences, 85% to 95% of them seen just once. The material sequenced was CD4+ T cells from PBMCs. These receptor sequences come from a human donor with multiple sclerosis. The CDR3 runs from the conserved cysteine through the conserved F or W.

length: 17
V: TRBV12-3/TRBV12-4
J: TRBJ2-7
CDR3: CASSWASRGLSSYEQYF

length: 18
V: TRBV19
J: TRBJ2-2
CDR3: CASSIEAGGVTNTGELFF

length: 14
V: TRBV7-8
J: TRBJ1-2
CDR3: CASSSGTVSDGYTF

length: 14
V: TRBV5-1
J: TRBJ1-5
CDR3: CASSLGTGVQPQHF

length: 15
V: TRBV19
J: TRBJ2-7
CDR3: CASSLVGGIDYEQYF

length: 13
V: TRBV5-6
J: TRBJ2-5
CDR3: CASSLQGLETQYF

length: 12
V: TRBV30
J: TRBJ1-2
CDR3: CAGRDRFYGYTF

length: 15
V: TRBV29-1
J: TRBJ1-4
CDR3: CSVGVTGTKFEKLFF

length: 14
V: TRBV9
J: TRBJ1-2
CDR3: CASSTRTGGPNYTF

length: 15
V: TRBV9
J: TRBJ2-3
CDR3: CASSALPGSTDTQYF

length: 15
V: TRBV11-2
J: TRBJ1-1
CDR3: CASSLFLGPNTEAFF

length: 12
V: TRBV28
J: TRBJ1-6
CDR3: CASSFGRSPLHF

length: 16
V: TRBV4-2
J: TRBJ2-1
CDR3: CASSQEMRGGLDEQFF

length: 17
V: TRBV5-1
J: TRBJ2-3
CDR3: CASSLANRGTSTDTQYF

length: 15
V: TRBV6-4
J: TRBJ2-1
CDR3: CASSESTGGPGEQFF

length: 18
V: TRBV28
J: TRBJ2-7
CDR3: CASNPWVGQGPSSYEQYF

length: 15
V: TRBV6-2/TRBV6-3
J: TRBJ1-5
CDR3: CASSYDRPLYQPQHF

length: 15
V: TRBV5-6
J: TRBJ2-5
CDR3: CASSLQGIGQETQYF

length: 14
V: TRBV19
J: TRBJ1-2
CDR3: CASSIVQPWDGYTF